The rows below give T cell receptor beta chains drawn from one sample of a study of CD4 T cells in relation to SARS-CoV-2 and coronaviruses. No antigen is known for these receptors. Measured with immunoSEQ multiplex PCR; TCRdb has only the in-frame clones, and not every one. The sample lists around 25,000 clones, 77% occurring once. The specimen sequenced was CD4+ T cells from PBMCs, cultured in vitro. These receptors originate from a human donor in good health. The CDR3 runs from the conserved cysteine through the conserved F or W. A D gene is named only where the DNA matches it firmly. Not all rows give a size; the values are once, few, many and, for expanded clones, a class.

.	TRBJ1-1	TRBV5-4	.	CASSPLWGEAFF	TGTGCCAGCAGCCCATTGTGGGGTGAAGCTTTCTTT
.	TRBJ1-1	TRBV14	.	CASSQVGNTEAFF	TGTGCCAGCAGCCAAGTGGGGAACACTGAAGCTTTCTTT
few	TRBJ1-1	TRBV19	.	CASRTGGSEAFF	TGTGCCAGTAGGACCGGGGGGAGCGAAGCTTTCTTT
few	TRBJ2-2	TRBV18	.	CASSPSTGELFF	TGTGCCAGCTCACCATCAACCGGGGAGCTGTTTTTT
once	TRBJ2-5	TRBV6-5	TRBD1	CASSRDREETQYF	TGTGCCAGCAGCCGGGACAGGGAGGAGACCCAGTACTTC
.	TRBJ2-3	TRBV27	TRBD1	CASRNLTGSNTDTQYF	TGTGCCAGCAGAAACCTGACAGGGTCTAACACAGATACGCAGTATTTT
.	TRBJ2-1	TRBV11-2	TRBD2	CASSTRTSGPYNEQFF	TGTGCCAGCAGCACCCGGACTAGCGGGCCTTACAATGAGCAGTTCTTC
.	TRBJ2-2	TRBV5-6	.	CASSLGPGITGELFF	TGTGCCAGCAGCTTGGGACCGGGCATCACCGGGGAGCTGTTTTTT
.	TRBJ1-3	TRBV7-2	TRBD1	CASSLRPGGAQGNTIYF	TGTGCCAGCAGCCTTCGACCAGGGGGGGCGCAGGGAAACACCATATATTTT
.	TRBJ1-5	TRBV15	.	CATSRDRRFNGAQHF	TGTGCCACCAGCAGAGATCGGCGGTTCAATGGAGCCCAGCATTTT